One sample yielded the 25 T cell receptor beta chains listed below, sequenced in a study of T-cell reconstitution after alpha-beta-depleted transplantation in children. A library of TCRbeta sequences, prepared with unique molecular identifiers, was generated. TCRdb passed the PCR reads through MiXCR, listing each CDR3 protein once. The sample records 500,000 or so distinct CDR3 sequences, roughly 10% being singletons. The source material was PBMCs, mostly from graft donor cells, sampled 180 days after TCRalphabeta/CD19-depleted stem cell transplant. The receptors shown here come from a female patient between 2 and 15 years old who had a stem cell transplant for aplastic anemia, so the T cells may come from the graft donor.

In this sample, this clonotype turned up a few times. This chain connects TRBV5-1 to TRBJ1-2, with D possibly TRBD1 on 5 matching bases. V lost 0 bases and J lost 0, with 18 bases in between. Germline V gene data show CDR1 as SGHRS and CDR2 as YFSETQ. The CDR3 is made up of 18 amino acids. The CDR3 DNA is TGCGCCAGCAGCTTGGATGGGGACGACGCTATAGCTAACTATGGCTACACCTTC. As protein: CASSLDGDDAIANYGYTF.

The chain employs TRBV19 and TRBJ2-7; TRBD2 matches at 8 bases. This CDR3 spans 15 amino acids. The V and J ends lost 6 bases and 2 bases, in that order; junction bases with no gene match: 9. The V gene's germline CDR1 is LNHDA and CDR2 SQIVND (reference sequence). The CDR3: CASSKSPGLAYEQYF. CDR3 nucleotide sequence: TGTGCCAGTAGCAAATCCCCGGGACTAGCCTACGAGCAGTACTTC. Based on the CDR3 plus reference TRBV19 and TRBJ2-7, the full variable domain is DGGITQSPKYLFRKEGQNVTLSCEQNLNHDAMYWYRQDPGQGLRLIYYSQIVNDFQKGDIAEGYSVSREKKESFPLTVTSAQKNPTAFYLCASSKSPGLAYEQYFGPGTRLTVT.

This clonotype was seen a handful of times. The chain employs TRBV7-2 and TRBJ2-1; TRBD2 agrees at 8 bases. V lost 0 bases, J lost 3 bases, and 4 bases stayed unmatched. The CDR3 loop spans 16 amino acids. The germline CDR1 and CDR2 sequences are SGHTA and FQGNSA. CDR3 in amino acids: CASSLATSGVYNEQFF. The CDR3, as DNA: TGTGCCAGCAGCTTAGCCACTAGCGGAGTCTACAATGAGCAGTTCTTC. Full variable domain (remainder filled in from reference TRBV7-2 and TRBJ2-1): GAGVSQSPSNKVTEKGKDVELRCDPISGHTALYWYRQSLGQGLEFLIYFQGNSAPDKSGLPSDRFSAERTGGSVSTLTIQRTQQEDSAVYLCASSLATSGVYNEQFFGPGTRLTVL.

This clonotype was recorded at least ten times. The chain couples TRBV28 to TRBJ1-3; TRBD1 is a possible D gene (5 bases). CDR1 and CDR2 from the germline V gene are MDHEN and SYDVKM. Between the trimmed V and J ends, which lost 3 bases and 7 bases, there was a span of 25 bases. The CDR3 is made up of 18 amino acids. CDR3: CASSLTVTAISPWNTIYF. CDR3 in DNA: TGTGCCAGCAGTTTGACGGTGACAGCAATATCCCCTTGGAACACCATATATTTT.

This clonotype was recorded a few times. The chain is built from TRBV27 and TRBJ2-1, with D unclear. This CDR3 is 15 amino acids long. Germline V lookup: CDR1 MNHEY, CDR2 SMNVEV (reference sequence). V dropped 2 bases and J dropped 2 bases, with 10 bases sitting between them. Written as DNA, the CDR3 is TGTGCCAGCAGTTTAAGACACTGGGCCTACAATGAGCAGTTCTTC. This sequence encodes CASSLRHWAYNEQFF.

This clonotype was observed a handful of times. The V gene is TRBV4-3, the J gene TRBJ1-2; no reliable D call. V was shortened by 4 bases and J by 4 bases, with 13 bases between the two germline ends. The length of the CDR3 is 14 residues. CDR1 and CDR2 from the germline V gene are LGHNA and YSLEER. The CDR3 nucleotides are TGCGCCAGCAGCCCCCTCGGGGAAGTCTATGGCTACACCTTC. Encoded protein: CASSPLGEVYGYTF.

A note on this clonotype: This sequence may be a read error, since a much larger clone differs from it by one base. The chain links TRBV18 to TRBJ2-7; D remains ambiguous. This CDR3 has 15 residues. Per the germline V gene, CDR1 is KGHSH and CDR2 is LQKENI. The ends were cut back, 6 bases at V and 2 bases at J, with 17 bases in the middle. The CDR3 region has the DNA TGTGCCAGCTCTGCCGAATGGGCTTACACCTACGAGCAGTACGTC. Amino acids: CASSAEWAYTYEQYV.

This clonotype occurred many times. V usage is TRBV6-2 or TRBV6-3 and J usage is TRBJ2-7; D perhaps matches TRBD1 (5 bases). This CDR3 has 14 amino acids. V was trimmed by 3 bases and J by 2 bases, leaving 11 bases between them. Per the germline V gene, CDR1 is MNHEY and CDR2 is SVGEGT. The CDR3 DNA follows: TGTGCCAGCAGTTATCCTGACAGTACCTACGAGCAGTACGTC. Residues: CASSYPDSTYEQYV.

This clonotype has ten or more counts. The V gene is TRBV29-1, the J gene TRBJ2-3, with TRBD2 matching 11 bases. The CDR3 is 14 amino acids. The germline CDR1 and CDR2 sequences are SQVTM and ANQGSEA. V shed 7 bases, J shed 7 bases, and the junction held 10 bases outside the gene matches. The CDR3 here is CSAILAGGSYTQYF. The CDR3 region has the DNA TGCAGCGCCATCCTAGCGGGGGGATCCTATACGCAGTATTTT.

This clonotype showed up just a few times. The chain couples TRBV4-3 to TRBJ2-5; a weak D match, TRBD1 (5 bases). The CDR3 sequence is 15 residues long. Germline-derived CDR1 and CDR2 are LGHNA and YSLEER. The ends were cut back, 0 bases at V and 7 bases at J, with 15 bases in the middle. CDR3: CASSQDNYSRGTQYF. The DNA for the CDR3 is TGCGCCAGCAGCCAAGATAACTATAGTAGGGGGACCCAGTACTTC.

This clonotype occurred a few times. The rearrangement uses TRBV7-9 and TRBJ1-1; possible D gene TRBD1, 5 bases. The V end was cut by 5 bases, the J end by 0 bases, with 13 bases between. The CDR3 runs to 15 residues. The V gene's germline CDR1 is SEHNR and CDR2 FQNEAQ (reference sequence). This CDR3 reads CASSPRQLLNTEAFF. Here the CDR3 DNA reads TGTGCCAGCAGCCCCAGACAGTTACTGAACACTGAAGCTTTCTTT.

This clonotype appeared once. V gene TRBV6-2 or TRBV6-3 combines with J gene TRBJ2-5; possibly TRBD1 or TRBD2 for D (6 bases each). V dropped 1 base and J dropped 2 bases, with 20 bases sitting between them. The CDR3 is made up of 18 amino acids. Germline assignment: CDR1 MNHEY and CDR2 SVGEGT. The CDR3 DNA follows: TGTGCCAGCAGTTACTTAAGCCGGATCGGGGGCTGGCAAGAGACCCAGTACTTC. Residues: CASSYLSRIGGWQETQYF.

For this clonotype: A much larger clone is a single base away; this may be a read error. This sequence joins TRBV4-3 and TRBJ2-4; D remains unclear. The germline V gene has CDR1 LGHNA and CDR2 YSLEER. This CDR3 comprises 15 residues. CDR3 loop: CASSQETTAKNSQYF. CDR3 in DNA: TGCGCCAGCAGCCAGGAGACAACAGCCAAAAACAGTCAGTACTTC.

This clonotype was observed at least ten times. The gene calls are TRBV10-3 and TRBJ1-4, with D possibly TRBD1 on 6 matching bases. This CDR3 spans 13 amino acids. The V and J ends lost 11 bases and 3 bases respectively, with 13 bases between them. CDR1 is ENHRY, CDR2 SYGVKD, per germline. DNA for the CDR3: TGTGCCGCCTCAGGGGTGGCTAATGAAAAACTGTTTTTT. It encodes CAASGVANEKLFF.

This clonotype was seen a handful of times. The chain is built from TRBV5-1 and TRBJ2-1; D is perhaps TRBD1 (6 bases). The CDR3 sequence is 16 residues long. With 0 bases removed from V and 6 bases from J, the gap between germline ends came to 16 bases. Germline CDR1 and CDR2: SGHRS and YFSETQ. In DNA form, the CDR3 reads TGCGCCAGCAGCTTGGGGGACACCTTGTGGTCCAATGAGCAGTTCTTC. It yields the protein CASSLGDTLWSNEQFF. The variable domain in full, completed from reference TRBV5-1 and TRBJ2-1, reads KAGVTQTPRYLIKTRGQQVTLSCSPISGHRSVSWYQQTPGQGLQFLFEYFSETQRNKGNFPGRFSGRQFSNSRSEMNVSTLELGDSALYLCASSLGDTLWSNEQFFGPGTRLTVL.

This clonotype was detected many times. V usage is TRBV14 and J usage is TRBJ2-1, with 8 bases matching TRBD2. The germline V gene has CDR1 SGHDN and CDR2 FVKESK. Trimming removed 5 bases from V and 1 base from J; junction bases left unmatched: 4. This CDR3 comprises 15 residues. The CDR3 region is CASSAGTSSYNEQFF. The CDR3 DNA follows: TGTGCCAGCAGCGCAGGGACTAGTTCCTACAATGAGCAGTTCTTC.

The V gene is TRBV7-6, the J gene TRBJ2-3; possible D gene TRBD2, 5 bases. Germline loops: CDR1 SGHVS, CDR2 FNYEAQ. V was pared by 5 bases and J by 0 bases, with 15 bases between. The CDR3 is 16 residues long. The CDR3 DNA reads as TGTGCCAGCAGCCCCCCCCGGACTTATAGCACAGATACGCAGTATTTT. It is translated as CASSPPRTYSTDTQYF.

This clonotype was observed a handful of times. The rearrangement joins TRBV7-8 to TRBJ1-4; 7 bases are a match to TRBD1. CDR1 is SGHVS, CDR2 FQNEAQ, per germline. The trim removed 2 bases at V and 8 bases at J, leaving 2 bases unmatched. The CDR3 runs to 13 residues. The CDR3 is CASSLNRGEKLFF. In DNA form, the CDR3 reads TGTGCCAGCAGCTTAAACAGGGGAGAAAAACTGTTTTTT.

This clonotype was counted many times. This sequence joins TRBV27 and TRBJ2-1; a possible D gene is TRBD2 (6 bases). The germline gives CDR1 MNHEY, CDR2 SMNVEV (reference sequence). V lost 5 bases and J lost 8, with 19 bases in between. The length of the CDR3 is 15 residues. The CDR3 coding sequence is TGTGCCAGCAGTCCCCGGGACTCCCTTTGGCATGAGCAGTTCTTC. Translated, it gives CASSPRDSLWHEQFF.

This clonotype was detected ten times or more. This sequence joins TRBV10-1 and TRBJ1-3, with D unresolved. Trimming removed 0 bases from V and 4 bases from J, with 10 bases in between. Germline V gene data show CDR1 as WNHNN and CDR2 as SYGVQD (reference sequence). The CDR3 runs 15 residues. The CDR3 region has the DNA TGCGCCAGCAGTGAGTCCGGCGAACGGGGAAACACCATATATTTT. Translation gives CASSESGERGNTIYF.

The chain couples TRBV4-1 to TRBJ2-1; TRBD2 matches at 9 bases. The CDR3 is made up of 17 amino acids. V lost 1 base and J lost 2; bases outside the gene matches: 6. Germline values: CDR1 MGHRA, CDR2 YSYEKL. The DNA for the CDR3 is TGCGCCAGCAGCCAAGGAGGTAGCGGGAGCCCCTACAATGAGCAGTTCTTC. This codes for CASSQGGSGSPYNEQFF.

This clonotype has ten or more counts. The chain carries TRBV18 and TRBJ1-1; D is uncertain. CDR1 KGHSH and CDR2 LQKENI come from the germline V gene. The CDR3 runs to 13 residues. V was pared by 8 bases and J by 1 base, with 11 bases between. The CDR3 nucleotides read TGTGCCAGCAGCCCGTCAGGGAACACTGAAGCTTTCTTT. This translates into CASSPSGNTEAFF.

This clonotype was counted only a few times. The chain uses TRBV18 and TRBJ2-7, with D unclear. CDR1 and CDR2 from the germline V gene are KGHSH and LQKENI. CDR3 length: 13 residues. V was trimmed by 2 bases and J by 5 bases, leaving 10 bases between them. The DNA of the CDR3 is TGTGCCAGCTCACCAGGATTTAGGGACGAGCAGTACTTC. Amino acid sequence: CASSPGFRDEQYF.

This clonotype was observed many times. This sequence joins TRBV28 and TRBJ1-2, with D maybe TRBD1 (6 bases). V was clipped by 6 bases and J by 4 bases, with 15 bases between them. CDR3 length: 14 residues. CDR1 MDHEN and CDR2 SYDVKM come from the germline V gene. This chain's CDR3 is CASRERQAIYGYTF. CDR3 nucleotides: TGTGCCAGCAGGGAGAGACAGGCAATCTATGGCTACACCTTC.

The chain has TRBV7-2 and TRBJ2-2; 7 bases line up with TRBD2. V gave up 0 bases and J gave up 6 bases; unmatched junction bases: 7. This CDR3 is 16 amino acids long. Germline values: CDR1 SGHTA, CDR2 FQGNSA. CDR3: CASSLAGTIQSGELFF. CDR3 nucleotides: TGTGCCAGCAGCTTAGCTGGGACTATCCAATCCGGGGAGCTGTTTTTT.